This note documents a single T cell receptor (beta chain) sequence. Its antigen remains unidentified. Base qualities are not recorded, but no much larger clone differs from it by a single base. These data belong to a study of blood T cells in healthy people across ages (dated by TCRdb to between 2014 and 2017). Describing the broader study: In model experiments, roughly one uniquely barcoded TCR beta cDNA molecule per two T cells was captured by template switching. Donors were grouped into four age groups: young (average roughly 17 years), middle-aged (39), aged (around 60) and long-lived (just over 80). The study measured age-related changes in TCR beta repertoire diversity using deep sequencing normalized with unique cDNA molecular identifiers. To avoid experimental bias, donors of different ages were spread randomly across the sequencing lanes. Two additional independent replicas of 1 million unique cDNA reads from the same blood draw were analyzed for two donors (one aged 18 to 30 and one aged 80 or older).

On the study overall, not on this receptor specifically: Estimates of total diversity based on one million sequenced T cells were considered lower bounds and underestimates. The CMV infection status of donors was not known, potentially confounding age-related changes in expanded clonotypes. There was a strong correlation between observed TCR beta diversity and the percentage of naive T cells measured by flow cytometry. Compared with the aged group, the long-lived group had more naive CD4+ T cells, fewer expanded clones and increased TCR diversity, a pattern suggesting age selection. Observed TCR beta diversity per million T cells fell roughly linearly with age, and a significant reduction was already apparent by age approximately 40. Bulk unsorted PBMC profiling prevented conclusive comparison of naive and antigen-experienced compartments.

Reading the germline V gene gives CDR1 SGDLS and CDR2 YYNGEE. V is trimmed back by 3 bases and J by 3 bases, and the junction contains 2 bases that no gene match accounts for. The CDR3, cysteine through phenylalanine, is 14 amino acids long. Only CDR3 DNA remains: 42 bases, in frame from the first base. Receptor amplification or capture employed 5' RACE. Sequencing relied on an Illumina HiSeq 2500. A second 7 to 11 cycle PCR used a sample-barcoded 5' primer and a J-beta primer mix. A unique molecular identifier was introduced onto each TCR beta cDNA molecule by a template-switch 5' adaptor carrying 12 random nucleotides. Each sample yielded at least 3 million CDR3-containing paired-end reads. All of the RNA was converted into first-strand cDNA using the Mint cDNA synthesis kit, with a TRBC-specific oligonucleotide serving as the primer. Following uracil-DNA glycosylase treatment, a first 18-cycle PCR with universal primers M1SS and BC2_uni_R was performed on all cDNA. As for the original processing: Each sample was normalized by randomly selecting 1 million high-quality reads, each carrying a distinct molecular identifier. Instead of being binned into consensus sequences, reads that shared molecular identifiers were thrown out. MiTCR, run with a Q25 quality threshold and the strictest error-elimination algorithm, handled CDR3 identification, clonotype clustering and error correction. A nonparametric unseen species model with Euler transformation was used to estimate a lower bound on total TCR beta diversity. Through fastp at Q25 and MiXCR, TCRdb rebuilt clones from the public reads, retaining in-frame beta chains. Here each entry gathers all rows of one CDR3 protein and keeps the most common genes and DNA. None of the V and J calls come from the authors' own analysis; TCRdb made them. The sample table shows 1 million or so distinct CDR3 sequences, and under 45% are seen once. Under 20% of the sample lies in the top ten.

Donors were 30 to 45 systemically healthy Caucasian individuals from Russia aged about 6 to 100 years. Ten milliliters of peripheral blood were drawn from each donor into EDTA-treated Vacutainer tubes. Ficoll-Paque density-gradient centrifugation was used to isolate PBMCs, with at least 7 million per sample. Trizol reagent was used to extract total RNA from PBMCs, with at least 6 micrograms per sample. For every donor, flow cytometry on a PBMC aliquot measured the percentage of naive CD45RAhigh/CD27high T cells. In this chain, TRBV9 is recombined with TRBJ2-3; the junction holds 9 bases that match TRBD2. The TCR was taken from a woman aged 60 to 75 in good health. The sequenced sample consisted of blood. DNA sequence: TGTGCCAGCAGCGAGGCGGGAGGGACAGATACGCAGTATTTT. Translation gives CASSEAGGTDTQYF.